This T cell receptor beta chain was documented in a study of identical twins. Template switching introduced a universal primer site, and the cDNA bore unique molecular identifiers. TCRdb re-derived calls from the 5' RACE reads in MiXCR, one entry per CDR3 protein. The sample carries about 240,000 distinct CDR3 sequences, about 11% recorded once. Study findings and constraints: Zero-insertion results could be subject to partial confounding by invariant MAIT and iNKT cells. Abundant cord blood beta clonotypes carried fewer insertions; memory repertoires showed none.

The V and J ends lost 3 bases and 0 bases respectively, with 10 bases between them. Germline lookup yields CDR1 SGHDT and CDR2 YYEEEE. The length of the CDR3 is 16 residues. Points on this clonotype: The antigen is undetermined.

The clonotype comes from a middle-aged man in good health. The chain is built from TRBV5-6 and TRBJ2-6; no reliable D call. The specimen was memory T cells sorted from blood. For the CDR3, the DNA is TGTGCCAGCAGCTCGAAAGGAATCTCTGGGGCCAACGTCCTGACTTTC. Translating gives CASSSKGISGANVLTF.